Shown below are 11 T cell receptor beta chains from a single sample sequenced in a study of blood T cell repertoires in COVID-19. Produced via immunoSEQ multiplex PCR; TCRdb's table is partial and in-frame only. The sample yields around 250,000 clones, roughly 86% seen once. Specimen: peripheral blood. The receptors here all came from a woman aged 60 to 75 who had recovered from COVID-19.

This chain uses TRBV10-3 with TRBJ1-2, with 8 nucleotides matching TRBD1. V was pared by 5 bases and J by 0 bases, with 8 bases of the junction left unmatched. The germline V gene encodes CDR1 ENHRY and CDR2 SYGVKD. The CDR3 runs 16 residues. The CDR3 is CAISRQGRPSNYGYTF. The CDR3 nucleotides are TGTGCCATCAGTCGACAGGGGCGCCCCTCTAACTATGGCTACACCTTC.

V is TRBV11-2 and J is TRBJ2-7; 9 bases are a match to TRBD1. The ends lost 5 bases at V and 2 bases at J; junction bases unmatched: 7. CDR3 length: 15 amino acids. Germline lookup yields CDR1 SGHAT and CDR2 FQNNGV. CDR3 nucleotides: TGTGCCAGCAGCCCCGGGACAGGGACCCCCTACGAGCAGTACTTC. It encodes CASSPGTGTPYEQYF.

The CDR3 DNA reads as TGTGCCAGCAGCCGAGGACTAGCGGGGGAAAGTTACAATGAGCAGTTCTTC. Protein sequence: CASSRGLAGESYNEQFF. The V and J genes are TRBV9 and TRBJ2-1; 13 bases agree with TRBD2. Germline loops: CDR1 SGDLS, CDR2 YYNGEE. V shed 4 bases, J shed 4 bases, and the junction held 8 bases outside the gene matches. The CDR3 consists of 17 residues.

The gene calls are TRBV9 and TRBJ1-2; tentatively, D is TRBD1 (6 bases). Trimming took 2 bases from V and 1 from J, leaving 12 bases between them. The CDR3 is 15 residues long. CDR1 and CDR2 (germline): SGDLS, YYNGEE. The CDR3 here is CASSVGQNFNYGYTF. CDR3 bases: TGTGCCAGCAGCGTCGGACAGAATTTTAACTATGGCTACACCTTC. Combining the CDR3 with reference TRBV9 and TRBJ1-2 gives the whole variable domain DSGVTQTPKHLITATGQRVTLRCSPRSGDLSVYWYQQSLDQGLQFLIQYYNGEERAKGNILERFSAQQFPDLHSELNLSSLELGDSALYFCASSVGQNFNYGYTFGSGTRLTVV.

The rearrangement links TRBV4-3 to TRBJ1-5; 9 bases fit TRBD1. The CDR3 runs 13 residues. The V and J ends lost 6 bases and 8 bases, in that order; junction bases with no gene match: 5. Germline values: CDR1 LGHNA, CDR2 YSLEER. The CDR3 here is CASSFRTGEPQHF. CDR3 coding DNA: TGCGCCAGCAGTTTCCGGACAGGGGAGCCCCAGCATTTT.

The chain carries TRBV6-5 and TRBJ2-1, with 7 bases aligning to TRBD1. Looked up from germline, CDR1 is MNHEY and CDR2 is SVGAGI. The junction had 5 bases not matched to a gene; V was cut back by 7 bases and J by 8 bases. The CDR3 sequence is 12 residues long. This chain's CDR3 is CASMDRRDEQFF. The CDR3 DNA is TGTGCCAGCATGGACAGGCGAGATGAGCAGTTCTTC.

V and J are TRBV7-2 and TRBJ1-6; 8 bases line up with TRBD1. CDR1 and CDR2 (germline): SGHTA, FQGNSA. The V and J ends lost 3 bases and 6 bases, in that order; junction bases with no gene match: 4. This CDR3 region has 15 residues. CDR3 DNA: TGTGCCAGCAGCTTGGACAGGGTACCTAATTCACCCCTCCACTTT. Translated: CASSLDRVPNSPLHF. Drawing the rest from reference TRBV7-2 and TRBJ1-6, the complete variable domain is GAGVSQSPSNKVTEKGKDVELRCDPISGHTALYWYRQSLGQGLEFLIYFQGNSAPDKSGLPSDRFSAERTGGSVSTLTIQRTQQEDSAVYLCASSLDRVPNSPLHFGNGTRLTVT.

This rearrangement joins TRBV28 to TRBJ1-2, with D uncertain. The CDR3 consists of 14 residues. With 4 bases removed from V and 6 bases from J, the gap between germline ends came to 15 bases. CDR1 is MDHEN and CDR2 is SYDVKM in the germline V gene. This CDR3 is CASSSQTKIHGYTF. The CDR3 DNA follows: TGTGCCAGCAGTTCCCAAACAAAAATTCATGGCTACACCTTC.

The chain joins TRBV6-5 to TRBJ2-3; 10 bases match TRBD1. Trimming at V came to 5 bases and at J to 5 bases, leaving 7 bases not matched to a gene. The V gene's germline CDR1 is MNHEY and CDR2 SVGAGI. The CDR3 has 15 amino acids. This chain's CDR3 is CASSHRQGARDTQYF. The CDR3 coding sequence is TGTGCCAGCAGTCACCGACAGGGGGCGCGAGATACGCAGTATTTT.

A note on this clone: One junction end disagrees with the germline gene, perhaps due to a read error. The chain couples TRBV11-2 to TRBJ2-7; possible D gene TRBD2, 6 bases. Germline CDR1 SGHAT, CDR2 FQNNGV. The CDR3 sequence is 14 residues long. The CDR3 nucleotides read TGTGCCAGCAGCCGGCCGGGGGTCTCCTACGAGCAGTGCTTC. Protein: CASSRPGVSYEQCF.

The chain joins TRBV6-4 to TRBJ2-7; 8 bases fit TRBD1. The germline V gene has CDR1 MRHNA and CDR2 SNTAGT. The CDR3 is 15 residues long. V shed 7 bases, J shed 1 base, and the junction held 9 bases outside the gene matches. The CDR3 nucleotides read TGTGCCAGCAATGCCCCGGGACAGGTTTCCTACGAGCAGTACTTC. It codes for CASNAPGQVSYEQYF.